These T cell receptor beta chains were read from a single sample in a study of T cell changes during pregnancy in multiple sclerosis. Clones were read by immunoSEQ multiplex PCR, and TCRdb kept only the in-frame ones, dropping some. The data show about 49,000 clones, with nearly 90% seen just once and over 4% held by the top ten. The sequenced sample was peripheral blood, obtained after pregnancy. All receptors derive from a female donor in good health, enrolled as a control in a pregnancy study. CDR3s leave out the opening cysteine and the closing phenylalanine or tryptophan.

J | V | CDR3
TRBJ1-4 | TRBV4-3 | ASSPTPPGPNEKLF
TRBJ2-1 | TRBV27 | ASSLRGQHNEQF
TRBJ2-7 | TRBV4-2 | ASSPSGRSYEQY
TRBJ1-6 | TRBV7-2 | ASSSIIGTGGRSPLH
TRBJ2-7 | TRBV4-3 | ASSQDRDSVNEQY
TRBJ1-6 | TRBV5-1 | ATLPGGPLH
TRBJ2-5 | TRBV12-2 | ASRLAIAGGQETQY
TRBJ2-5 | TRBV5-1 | ASSPSGGWETQY
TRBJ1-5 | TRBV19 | ASSILVAQPQH
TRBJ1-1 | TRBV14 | ASSSRQGGAF
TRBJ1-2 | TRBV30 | AWTGAPNYGYT
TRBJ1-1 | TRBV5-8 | ASSLYTEAF
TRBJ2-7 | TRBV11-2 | ASSPAPTSGGPYEQY
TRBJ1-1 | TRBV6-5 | ASSRGQDTEAF
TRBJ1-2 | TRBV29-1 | SVDLMQGGYDYT
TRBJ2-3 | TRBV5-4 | ASSSKRTDTQY
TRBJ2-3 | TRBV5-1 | ASSFMDRGPERTDTQY
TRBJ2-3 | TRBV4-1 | ASSPSASGGITDTQY
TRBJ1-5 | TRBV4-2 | ASSPGTGDVPQH
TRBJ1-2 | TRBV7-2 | ASSSGVSGGYT
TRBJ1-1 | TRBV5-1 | ASKQGMNTEAF
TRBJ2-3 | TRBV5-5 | ASSQEYGSTDTQY
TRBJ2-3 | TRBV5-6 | ASSPVSEARRDTQY
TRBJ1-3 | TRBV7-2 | ASSLGGGSGNTIY
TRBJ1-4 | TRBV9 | ASSVWDRDEKLF
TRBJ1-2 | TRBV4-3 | ASSQESGNQGHGYT
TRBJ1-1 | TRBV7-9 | ASAGNTEAF
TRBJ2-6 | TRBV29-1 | SGLTSAVSGANVLT
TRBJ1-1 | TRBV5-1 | ASSRRQLNTEAF
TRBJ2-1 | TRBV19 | ASSRLTGGNHNEQF
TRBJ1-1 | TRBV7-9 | ASSPRGGRVNTEAF
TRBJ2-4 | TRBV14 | ASSQLAGGAKNIQY
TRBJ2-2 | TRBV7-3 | ASSSFGLAGGLNTGELF
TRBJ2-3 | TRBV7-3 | ASSFRQRDTQY
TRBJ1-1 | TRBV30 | AWRHTGSRVNTEAF
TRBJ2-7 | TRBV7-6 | ASSSTGRDYEQY
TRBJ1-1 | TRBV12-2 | ASRSYPQGGAEAF
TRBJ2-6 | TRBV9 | ASSVTGVPSGANVLT